This TCR beta chain is from a study of blood T cells in healthy people across ages. The use of a sample-barcoded 5' primer and a J-beta primer mix characterized a second PCR of roughly 6 to 11 cycles. One entry per CDR3 protein results from TCRdb running MiXCR on the 5' RACE reads. The sample includes 800,000 or so distinct CDR3 sequences, just under 25% of them seen just once. At least 5.5 micrograms of total RNA were extracted per sample. Germline V CDR1 and CDR2: SEHNR, FQNEAQ (reference sequence). The CDR3 has 15 residues. V lost 5 bases and J lost 0, with 11 bases in between. The same data also went into a second study, on T cells of mothers and their children.

The chain is built from TRBV7-9 and TRBJ2-1; D remains unclear. The TCR comes from a boy between 10 and 17 years old in good health. The sample taken for sequencing was blood. The CDR3 sequence: CASSGKGSSYNEQFF. As DNA, the CDR3 is TGTGCCAGCAGCGGGAAGGGTAGCTCCTACAATGAGCAGTTCTTC.